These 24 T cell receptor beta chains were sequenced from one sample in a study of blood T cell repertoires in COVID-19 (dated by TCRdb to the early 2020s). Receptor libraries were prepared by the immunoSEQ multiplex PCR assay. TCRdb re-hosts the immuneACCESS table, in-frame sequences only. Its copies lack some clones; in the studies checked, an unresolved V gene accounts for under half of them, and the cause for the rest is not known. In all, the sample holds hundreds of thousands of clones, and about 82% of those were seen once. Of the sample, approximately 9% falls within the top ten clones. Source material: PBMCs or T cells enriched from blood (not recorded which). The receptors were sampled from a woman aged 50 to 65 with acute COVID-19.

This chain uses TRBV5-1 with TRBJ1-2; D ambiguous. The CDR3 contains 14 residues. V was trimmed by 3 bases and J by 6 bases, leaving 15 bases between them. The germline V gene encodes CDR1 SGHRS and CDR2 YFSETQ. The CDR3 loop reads CASSSAGPGNGYTF. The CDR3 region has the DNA TGCGCCAGCAGCTCGGCCGGGCCGGGAAATGGCTACACCTTC. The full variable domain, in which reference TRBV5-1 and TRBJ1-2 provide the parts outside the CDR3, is KAGVTQTPRYLIKTRGQQVTLSCSPISGHRSVSWYQQTPGQGLQFLFEYFSETQRNKGNFPGRFSGRQFSNSRSEMNVSTLELGDSALYLCASSSAGPGNGYTFGSGTRLTVV.

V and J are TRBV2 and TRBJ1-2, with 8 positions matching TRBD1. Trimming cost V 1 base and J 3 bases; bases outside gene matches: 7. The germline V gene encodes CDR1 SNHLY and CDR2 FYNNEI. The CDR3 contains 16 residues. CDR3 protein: CASSEGTGRGDYGYTF. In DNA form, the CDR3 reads TGTGCCAGCAGTGAAGGGACAGGGAGAGGGGACTATGGCTACACCTTC.

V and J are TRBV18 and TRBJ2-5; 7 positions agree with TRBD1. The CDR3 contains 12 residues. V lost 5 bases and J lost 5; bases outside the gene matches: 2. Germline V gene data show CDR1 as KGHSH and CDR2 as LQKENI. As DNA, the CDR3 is TGTGCCAGCTCAGCCAGGGGGGAGACCCAGTACTTC. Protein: CASSARGETQYF.

The CDR3 bases are TGTGCCAGCAGCTTGGCCAGGGACTATGGCTACACCTTC. It is translated as CASSLARDYGYTF. The chain is built from TRBV5-4 and TRBJ1-2, with a tentative D call TRBD1 (5 bases). This CDR3 contains 13 residues. The V end lost 0 bases, the J end lost 3 bases, and 6 bases lay between the germline ends. Per the germline V gene, CDR1 is SGHNT and CDR2 is YYREEE (reference sequence).

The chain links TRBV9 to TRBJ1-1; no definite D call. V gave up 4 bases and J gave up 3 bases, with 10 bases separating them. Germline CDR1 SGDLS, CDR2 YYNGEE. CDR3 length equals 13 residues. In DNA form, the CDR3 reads TGTGCCAGCAGCCCTCCCGGGGACACTGAAGCTTTCTTT. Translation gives CASSPPGDTEAFF.

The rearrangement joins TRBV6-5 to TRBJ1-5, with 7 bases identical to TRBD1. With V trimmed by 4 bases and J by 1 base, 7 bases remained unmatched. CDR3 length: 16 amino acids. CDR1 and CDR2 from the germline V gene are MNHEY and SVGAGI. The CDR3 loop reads CASSSETGWSNQPQHF. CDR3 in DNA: TGTGCCAGCAGTTCAGAGACAGGGTGGAGCAATCAGCCCCAGCATTTT.

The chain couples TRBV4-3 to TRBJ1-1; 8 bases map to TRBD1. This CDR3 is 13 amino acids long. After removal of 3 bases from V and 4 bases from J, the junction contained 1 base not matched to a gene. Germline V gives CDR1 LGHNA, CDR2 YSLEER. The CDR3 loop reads CASSQTGATEAFF. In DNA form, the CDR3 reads TGCGCCAGCAGCCAGACAGGGGCCACTGAAGCTTTCTTT.

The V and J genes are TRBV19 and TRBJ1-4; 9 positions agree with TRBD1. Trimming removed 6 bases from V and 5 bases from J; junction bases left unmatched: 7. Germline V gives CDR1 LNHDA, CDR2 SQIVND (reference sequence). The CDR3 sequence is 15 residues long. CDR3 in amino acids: CASSATDRGNEKLFF. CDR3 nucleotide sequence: TGTGCCAGTAGCGCTACGGACAGGGGCAATGAAAAACTGTTTTTT.

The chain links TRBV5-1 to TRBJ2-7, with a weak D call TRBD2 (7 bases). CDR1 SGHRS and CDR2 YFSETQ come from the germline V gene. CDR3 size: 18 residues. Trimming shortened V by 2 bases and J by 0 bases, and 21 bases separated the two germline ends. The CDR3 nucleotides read TGCGCCAGCAGCTTCTCTGTGGGCGGGCGGGGGCGCTCCTACGAGCAGTACTTC. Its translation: CASSFSVGGRGRSYEQYF.

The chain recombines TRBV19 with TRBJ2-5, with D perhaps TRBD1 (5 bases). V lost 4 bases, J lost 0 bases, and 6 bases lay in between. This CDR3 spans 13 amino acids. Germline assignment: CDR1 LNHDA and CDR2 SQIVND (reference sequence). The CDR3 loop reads CASSKDNQETQYF. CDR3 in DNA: TGTGCCAGTAGTAAGGACAACCAAGAGACCCAGTACTTC.

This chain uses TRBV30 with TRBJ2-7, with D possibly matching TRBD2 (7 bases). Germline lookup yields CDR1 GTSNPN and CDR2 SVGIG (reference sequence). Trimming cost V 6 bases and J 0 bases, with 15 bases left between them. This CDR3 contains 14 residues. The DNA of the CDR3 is TGTGCCTGCGAGGGGGGGACGAGCTCCTACGAGCAGTACTTC. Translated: CACEGGTSSYEQYF.

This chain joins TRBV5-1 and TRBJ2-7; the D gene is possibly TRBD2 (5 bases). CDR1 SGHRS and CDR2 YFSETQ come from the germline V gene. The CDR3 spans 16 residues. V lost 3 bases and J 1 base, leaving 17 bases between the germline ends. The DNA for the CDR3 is TGCGCCAGCAGCTCGTTCGGCCCGAGGGAATCCTACGAGCAGTACTTC. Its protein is CASSSFGPRESYEQYF.

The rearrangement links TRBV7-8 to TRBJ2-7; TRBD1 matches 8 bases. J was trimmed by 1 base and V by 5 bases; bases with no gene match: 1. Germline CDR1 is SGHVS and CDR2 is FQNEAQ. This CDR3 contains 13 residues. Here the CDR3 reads CASSDRGSYEQYF. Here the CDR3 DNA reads TGTGCCAGCAGCGACAGGGGATCCTACGAGCAGTACTTC.

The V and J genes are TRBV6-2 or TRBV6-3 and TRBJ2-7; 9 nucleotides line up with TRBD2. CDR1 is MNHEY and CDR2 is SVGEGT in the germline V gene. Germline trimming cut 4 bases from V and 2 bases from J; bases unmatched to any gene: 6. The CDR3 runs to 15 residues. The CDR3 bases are TGTGCCAGCAGTTTCCCTCAGCGGGGGGCCTACGAGCAGTACTTC. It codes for CASSFPQRGAYEQYF.

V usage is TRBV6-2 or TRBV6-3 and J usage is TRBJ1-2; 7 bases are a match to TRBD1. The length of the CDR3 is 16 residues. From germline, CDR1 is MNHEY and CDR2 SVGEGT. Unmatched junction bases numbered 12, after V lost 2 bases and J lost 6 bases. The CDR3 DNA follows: TGTGCCAGCAGTTACCCCGCGGACAGGCCCGCAGATGGCTACACCTTC. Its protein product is CASSYPADRPADGYTF.

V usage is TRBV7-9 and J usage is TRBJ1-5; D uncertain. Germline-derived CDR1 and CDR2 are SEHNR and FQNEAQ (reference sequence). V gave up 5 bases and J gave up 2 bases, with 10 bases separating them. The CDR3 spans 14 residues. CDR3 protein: CASSTDYGNQPQHF. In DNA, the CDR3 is TGTGCCAGCAGCACGGACTATGGCAATCAGCCCCAGCATTTT.

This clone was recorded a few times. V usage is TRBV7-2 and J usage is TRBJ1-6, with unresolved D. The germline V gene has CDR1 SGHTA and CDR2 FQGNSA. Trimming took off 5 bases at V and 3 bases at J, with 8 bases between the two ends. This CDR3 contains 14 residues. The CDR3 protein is CASSRVSYNSPLHF. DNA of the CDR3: TGTGCCAGCAGCCGCGTGAGCTATAATTCACCCCTCCACTTT.

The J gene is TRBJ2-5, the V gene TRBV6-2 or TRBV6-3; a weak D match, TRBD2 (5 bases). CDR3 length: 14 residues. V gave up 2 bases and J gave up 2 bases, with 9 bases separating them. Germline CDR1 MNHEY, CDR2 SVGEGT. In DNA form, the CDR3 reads TGTGCCAGCAGTTACGACCTAGCTCAAGAGACCCAGTACTTC. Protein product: CASSYDLAQETQYF.

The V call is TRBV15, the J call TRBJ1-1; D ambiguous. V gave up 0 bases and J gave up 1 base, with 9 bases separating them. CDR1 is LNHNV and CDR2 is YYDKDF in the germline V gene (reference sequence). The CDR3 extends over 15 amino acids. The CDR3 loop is CATSRDLEENTEAFF. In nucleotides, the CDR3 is TGTGCCACCAGCAGAGATTTAGAAGAGAACACTGAAGCTTTCTTT.

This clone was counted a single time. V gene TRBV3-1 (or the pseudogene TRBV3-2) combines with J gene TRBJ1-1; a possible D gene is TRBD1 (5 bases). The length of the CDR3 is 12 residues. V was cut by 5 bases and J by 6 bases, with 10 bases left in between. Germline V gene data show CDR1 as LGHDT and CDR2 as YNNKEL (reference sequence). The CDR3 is CASSSQGAEAFF. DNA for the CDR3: TGTGCCAGCAGCTCTCAAGGGGCTGAAGCTTTCTTT.

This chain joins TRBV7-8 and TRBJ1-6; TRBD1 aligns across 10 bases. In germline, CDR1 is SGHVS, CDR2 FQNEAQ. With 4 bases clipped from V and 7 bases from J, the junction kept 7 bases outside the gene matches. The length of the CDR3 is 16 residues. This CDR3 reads CASSSPPGQGNSPLHF. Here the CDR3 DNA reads TGTGCCAGCAGCTCCCCCCCGGGACAGGGGAATTCACCCCTCCACTTT.

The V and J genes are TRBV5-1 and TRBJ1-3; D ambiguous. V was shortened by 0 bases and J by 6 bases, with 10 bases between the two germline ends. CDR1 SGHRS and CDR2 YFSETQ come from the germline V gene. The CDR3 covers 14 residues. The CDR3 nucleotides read TGCGCCAGCAGCTTGGATCAGGTGGTAAACACCATATATTTT. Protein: CASSLDQVVNTIYF. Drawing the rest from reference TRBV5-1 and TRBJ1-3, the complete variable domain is KAGVTQTPRYLIKTRGQQVTLSCSPISGHRSVSWYQQTPGQGLQFLFEYFSETQRNKGNFPGRFSGRQFSNSRSEMNVSTLELGDSALYLCASSLDQVVNTIYFGEGSWLTVV.

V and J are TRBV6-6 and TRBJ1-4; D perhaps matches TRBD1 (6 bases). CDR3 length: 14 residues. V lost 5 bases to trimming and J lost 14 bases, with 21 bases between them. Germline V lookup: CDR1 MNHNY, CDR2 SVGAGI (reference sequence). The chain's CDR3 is CASSKRGTGEGLFF. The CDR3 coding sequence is TGTGCCAGCAGTAAGAGGGGGACCGGTGAGGGGCTGTTTTTT.

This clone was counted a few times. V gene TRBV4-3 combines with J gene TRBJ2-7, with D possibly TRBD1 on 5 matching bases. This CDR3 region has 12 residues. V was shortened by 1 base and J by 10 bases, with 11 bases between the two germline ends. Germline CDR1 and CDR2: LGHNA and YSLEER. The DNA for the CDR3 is TGCGCCAGCAGCCAAGTGGGGCAAACTCAGTACTTC. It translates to CASSQVGQTQYF.